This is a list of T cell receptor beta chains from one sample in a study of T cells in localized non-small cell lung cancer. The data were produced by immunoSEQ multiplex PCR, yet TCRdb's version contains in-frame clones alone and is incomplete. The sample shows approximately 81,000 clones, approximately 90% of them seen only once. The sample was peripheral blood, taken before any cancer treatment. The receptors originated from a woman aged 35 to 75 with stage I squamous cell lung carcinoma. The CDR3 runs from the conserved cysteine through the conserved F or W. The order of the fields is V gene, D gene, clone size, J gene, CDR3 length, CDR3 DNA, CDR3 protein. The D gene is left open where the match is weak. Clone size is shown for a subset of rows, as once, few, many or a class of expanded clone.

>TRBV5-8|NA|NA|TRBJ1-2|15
TGTGCCAGCAGCTTGGCGTGGAATTGGATCGATGGCTACACCTTC
CASSLAWNWIDGYTF
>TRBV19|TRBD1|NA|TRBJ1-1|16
TGTGCCAGTAGTATCCCGACAGGGGGTGTGAACACTGAAGCTTTCTTT
CASSIPTGGVNTEAFF
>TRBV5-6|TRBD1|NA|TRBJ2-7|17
TGTGCCAGCAGCTTGGGTGGGGGACAGTGGCCGACCTACGAGCAGTACTTC
CASSLGGGQWPTYEQYF
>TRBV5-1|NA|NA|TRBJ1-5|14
TGCGCCAGCAGCTTGTTCGGGGGCAATCAGCCCCAGCATTTT
CASSLFGGNQPQHF
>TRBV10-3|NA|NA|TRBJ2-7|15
TGTGCCACACGGGGACCCTCGGGCACCTCCTACGAGCAGTACTTC
CATRGPSGTSYEQYF
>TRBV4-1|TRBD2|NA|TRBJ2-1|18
TGCGCCAGCAGCCAGCTGCCAACTAGCGGGGGCTCCTACAATGAGCAGTTCTTC
CASSQLPTSGGSYNEQFF
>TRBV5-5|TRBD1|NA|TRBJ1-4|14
TGTGCCAGCAGCCCTGACAGGGGGAGGGAAAAACTGTTTTTT
CASSPDRGREKLFF
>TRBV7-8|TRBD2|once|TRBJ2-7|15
TGTGCCAGCAGCCCTCCGGGACTAGCGGCCTACGAGCAGTACTTC
CASSPPGLAAYEQYF
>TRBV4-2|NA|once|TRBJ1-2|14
TGTGCCAGCAGCCCAGAAGGAACTAACTATGGCTACACCTTC
CASSPEGTNYGYTF
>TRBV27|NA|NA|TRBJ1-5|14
TGTGCCAGCAGTAAAGAGAATAGCAATCAGCCCCAGCATTTT
CASSKENSNQPQHF
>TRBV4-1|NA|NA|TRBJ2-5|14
TGCGCCAGCAGCCAAGATTCGGGTTCTGAGACCCAGTACTTC
CASSQDSGSETQYF
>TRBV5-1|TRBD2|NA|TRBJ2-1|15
TGCGCCAGCACCAGACTAGCGGGGGGGCCGGATGAGCAGTTCTTC
CASTRLAGGPDEQFF
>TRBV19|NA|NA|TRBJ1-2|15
TGTGCCAGTAGTGAGGTCCTGGCTGCTAACTATGGCTACACCTTC
CASSEVLAANYGYTF
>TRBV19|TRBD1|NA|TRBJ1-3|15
TGTGCCAGTAAGGACAGGTCCAGCTCTGGAAACACCATATATTTT
CASKDRSSSGNTIYF
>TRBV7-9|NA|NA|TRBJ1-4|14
TGTGCCAGCAGCTATAGTATAGGGACTGAAAAACTGTTTTTT
CASSYSIGTEKLFF
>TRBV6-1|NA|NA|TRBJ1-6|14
TGTGCCAGCAGTGCGGGGGGTGGGGGAGCACCCCTCCACTTT
CASSAGGGGAPLHF
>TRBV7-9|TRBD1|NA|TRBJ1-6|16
TGTGCCAGCAGCTTAACCGGGACAGGGACTAATTCACCCCTCCACTTT
CASSLTGTGTNSPLHF
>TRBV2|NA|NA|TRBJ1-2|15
TGTGCCAGCAGTGATATTGTCAGGGTCAACTATGGCTACACCTTC
CASSDIVRVNYGYTF
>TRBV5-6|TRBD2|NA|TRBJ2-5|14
TGTGCCAGCAGACCTACTAGCGGGGTTGAGACCCAGTACTTC
CASRPTSGVETQYF
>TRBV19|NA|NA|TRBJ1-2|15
TGTGCCAGTAGTATCGATCCAGACGGGACCTATGGCTACACCTTC
CASSIDPDGTYGYTF
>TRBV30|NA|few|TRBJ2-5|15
TGTGCCTGGAGAGGCGGATCCACGGGCCGGGGGACCCAGTACTTC
CAWRGGSTGRGTQYF
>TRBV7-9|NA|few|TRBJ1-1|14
TGTGCCAGCAGCTTAATGGGCGGGGTCACTGAAGCTTTCTTT
CASSLMGGVTEAFF
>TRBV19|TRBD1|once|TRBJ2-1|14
TGTGCCAGTACCGGGACAGGGCGTAGGAATGAGCAGTTCTTC
CASTGTGRRNEQFF
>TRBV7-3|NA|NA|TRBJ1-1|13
TGTGCCAGCAGCCCGGGACAGAACACTGAAGCTTTCTTT
CASSPGQNTEAFF
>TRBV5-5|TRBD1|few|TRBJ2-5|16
TGTGCCAGCAGCTTGGTTTCCGGGACAGGGAGGGAGACCCAGTACTTC
CASSLVSGTGRETQYF
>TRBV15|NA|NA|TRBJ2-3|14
TGTGCCACCAGCAGAGGGGACCCTCGGGATACGCAGTATTTT
CATSRGDPRDTQYF
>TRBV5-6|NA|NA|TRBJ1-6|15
TGTGCCAGCAGCTTGGGGCAGGCGTCGGCGTCACCCCTCCACTTT
CASSLGQASASPLHF
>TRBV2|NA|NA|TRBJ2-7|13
TGTGCCAGCAGTGAGGTGCCATACTACGAGCAGTACTTC
CASSEVPYYEQYF
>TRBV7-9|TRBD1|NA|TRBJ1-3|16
TGTGCCAGCAGCCCGGGACAGGCCCACTCTGGAAACACCATATATTTT
CASSPGQAHSGNTIYF
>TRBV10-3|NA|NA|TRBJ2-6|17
TGTGCCATCAGTGAGTCAGCTATAGGGTCTGGGGCCAACGTCCTGACTTTC
CAISESAIGSGANVLTF
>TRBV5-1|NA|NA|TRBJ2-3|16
TGCGCCAGCAGCTTGAGGGGGGCAGGGGACACAGATACGCAGTATTTT
CASSLRGAGDTDTQYF
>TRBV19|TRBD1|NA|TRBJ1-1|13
TGTGCCAGTAGCGGGACAGTGAACACTGAAGCTTTCTTT
CASSGTVNTEAFF
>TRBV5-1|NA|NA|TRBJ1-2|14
TGCGCCAGCAGCTTGGGGGAGGGTAACTATGGCTACACCTTC
CASSLGEGNYGYTF
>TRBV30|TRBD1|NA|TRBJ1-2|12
TGTGCCTGGAGCCACAGGGGGTATGGCTACACCTTC
CAWSHRGYGYTF
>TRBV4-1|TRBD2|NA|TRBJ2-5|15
TGCGCCAGCAGCCACGGGGGGGCCCTTGTGGAGACCCAGTACTTC
CASSHGGALVETQYF
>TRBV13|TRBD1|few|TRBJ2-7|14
TGTGCCAGCAGCTTGGACAGGGGGCCAGTCGAGCAGTACTTC
CASSLDRGPVEQYF
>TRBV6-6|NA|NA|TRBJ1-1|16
TGTGCCAGCAGTTACAATGGCGGCCCAGCCCACACTGAAGCTTTCTTT
CASSYNGGPAHTEAFF
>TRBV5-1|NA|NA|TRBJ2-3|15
TGCGCCAGCAGTTTACCCCAGGGAATGCCAGATACGCAGTATTTT
CASSLPQGMPDTQYF
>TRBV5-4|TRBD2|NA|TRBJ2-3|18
TGTGCCAGCAGCCGGAGGAGGCGCGGGGGGGAGAGCACAGATACGCAGTATTTT
CASSRRRRGGESTDTQYF
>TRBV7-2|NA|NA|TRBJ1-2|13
TGTGCCAGCAGCTTAATGGAGGGCTATGGCTACACCTTC
CASSLMEGYGYTF
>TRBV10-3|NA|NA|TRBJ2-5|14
TGTGCCATCAGTGGTTTGCCGGGTCGGGAGACCCAGTACTTC
CAISGLPGRETQYF
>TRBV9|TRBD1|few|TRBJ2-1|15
TGTGCCAGCAGCTCCGGGCAGGGGGTGCGCAATGAGCAGTTCTTC
CASSSGQGVRNEQFF
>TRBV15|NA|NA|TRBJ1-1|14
TGTGCCACCAGCTCGGGACGCCTGAACACTGAAGCTTTCTTT
CATSSGRLNTEAFF
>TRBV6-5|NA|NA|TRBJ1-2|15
TGTGCCAGCAGTTCTACCCCTGACAGCCTCTATGGCTACACCTTC
CASSSTPDSLYGYTF
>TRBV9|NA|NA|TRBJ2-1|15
TGTGCCAGCAGCCGGGCTGGGAGCTCCTACAATGAGCAGTTCTTC
CASSRAGSSYNEQFF
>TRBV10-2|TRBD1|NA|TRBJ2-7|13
TGCGCCAGCAGTGACCCCGACAGGGGCGAGCAGTACTTC
CASSDPDRGEQYF
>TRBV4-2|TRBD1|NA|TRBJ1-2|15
TGTGCCAGCAGCCAAGATAGTCGTGACAGGGAGGGCTACACCTTC
CASSQDSRDREGYTF
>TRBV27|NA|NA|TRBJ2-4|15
TGTGCCAGCGCTGGAGGCAGCGCAGCCAAAAACATTCAGTACTTC
CASAGGSAAKNIQYF
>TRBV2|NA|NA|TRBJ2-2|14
TGTGCCAGCAGTGAAGAGGGCAGAGGCGGGGAGCTGTTTTTT
CASSEEGRGGELFF
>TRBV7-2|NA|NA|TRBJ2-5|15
TGTGCCAGCGTCTTCCTGACATCGAGGGGAGAGACCCAGTACTTC
CASVFLTSRGETQYF
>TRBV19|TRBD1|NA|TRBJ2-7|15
TGTGCCAGTAGTAGAGGACAGGCCAGCTCCTACGAGCAGTACTTC
CASSRGQASSYEQYF
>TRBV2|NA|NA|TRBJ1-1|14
TGTGCCAGCAGTGAACGCAGTGCGGGTTTTGGAGCTTTCTTT
CASSERSAGFGAFF